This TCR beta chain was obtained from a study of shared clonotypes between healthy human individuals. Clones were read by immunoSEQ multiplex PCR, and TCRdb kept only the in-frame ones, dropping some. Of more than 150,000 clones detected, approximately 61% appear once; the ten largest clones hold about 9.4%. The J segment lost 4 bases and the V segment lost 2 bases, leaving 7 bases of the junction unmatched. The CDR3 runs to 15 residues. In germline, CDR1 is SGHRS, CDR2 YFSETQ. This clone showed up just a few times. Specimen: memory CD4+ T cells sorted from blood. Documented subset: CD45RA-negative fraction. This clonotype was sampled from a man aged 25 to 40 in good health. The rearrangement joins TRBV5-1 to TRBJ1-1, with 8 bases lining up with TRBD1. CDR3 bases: TGCGCCAGCAGCTTTAGACAGGGGAGGACCACTGAAGCTTTCTTT. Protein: CASSFRQGRTTEAFF.